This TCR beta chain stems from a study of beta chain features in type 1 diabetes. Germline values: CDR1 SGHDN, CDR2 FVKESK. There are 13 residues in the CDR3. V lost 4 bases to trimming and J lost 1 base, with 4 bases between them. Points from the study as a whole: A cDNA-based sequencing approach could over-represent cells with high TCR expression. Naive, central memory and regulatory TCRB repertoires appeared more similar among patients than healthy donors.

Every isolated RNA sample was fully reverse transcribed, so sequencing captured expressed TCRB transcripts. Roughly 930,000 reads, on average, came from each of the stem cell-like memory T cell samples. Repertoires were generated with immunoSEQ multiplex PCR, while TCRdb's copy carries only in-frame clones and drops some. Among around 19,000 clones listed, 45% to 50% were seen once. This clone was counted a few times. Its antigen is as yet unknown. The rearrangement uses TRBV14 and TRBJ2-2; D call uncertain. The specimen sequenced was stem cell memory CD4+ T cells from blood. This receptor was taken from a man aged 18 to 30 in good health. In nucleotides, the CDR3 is TGTGCCAGCAGCCGACAGAACACCGGGGAGCTGTTTTTT. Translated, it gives CASSRQNTGELFF.